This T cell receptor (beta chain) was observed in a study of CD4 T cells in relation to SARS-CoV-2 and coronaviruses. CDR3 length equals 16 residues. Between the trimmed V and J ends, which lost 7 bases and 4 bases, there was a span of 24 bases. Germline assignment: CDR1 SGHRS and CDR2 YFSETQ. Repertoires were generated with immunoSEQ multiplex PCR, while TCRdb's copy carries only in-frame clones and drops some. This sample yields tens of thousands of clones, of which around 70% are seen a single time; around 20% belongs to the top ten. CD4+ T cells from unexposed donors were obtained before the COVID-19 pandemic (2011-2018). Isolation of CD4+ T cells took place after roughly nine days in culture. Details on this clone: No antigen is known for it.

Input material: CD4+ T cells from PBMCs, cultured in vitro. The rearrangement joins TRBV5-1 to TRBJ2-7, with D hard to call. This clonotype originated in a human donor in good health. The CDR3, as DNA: TGCGCCAGCCGGATCCAGCCGACCGGATCAGCTTACGAGCAGTACTTC. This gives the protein CASRIQPTGSAYEQYF.